The clone carrying this T cell receptor delta chain has more than one count but fewer than ten. What it binds is unknown. Alphabeta T cells were depleted, then CD3+ Vdelta1+ Vdelta2- thymocytes were FACS-sorted. These data are taken from a study of Vδ1+ human thymocytes. General observations from the study: Bulk repertoire data may be misinterpreted because of unexpected Vdelta2 sequences. In the thymus, TRG and TRD repertoires looked highly polyclonal with Gaussian CDR3 lengths. Thymic delta-chain repertoires held roughly 18% Vdelta2 sequences and few Vdelta3, despite high sort purity.

Sequences come from RNA converted to cDNA by reverse transcription. CDR3 amplicons came from multiplex PCR with pooled V-gene forward and constant-region reverse primers. TCRdb re-called clones from the multiplex PCR reads via CATT. The table has over 45,000 delta-chain clones, around 15% seen once. V was trimmed by 5 bases and J by 3 bases, leaving 28 bases between them. Germline values: CDR1 TSWWSYY, CDR2 QGS. The CDR3 loop spans 19 amino acids. The sequenced material came from Vdelta1+ gamma-delta thymocytes from the thymus. Subset denoted: FACS-sorted CD3+ TCRalphabeta- TCRVdelta1+ TCRVdelta2- thymocytes. This TCR was sampled from a girl under three years old who had congenital heart surgery. The V call is TRDV1, the J call TRDJ1, with D tentatively TRDD2 (6 bases). The CDR3: CALGSPLLPKSADSDKLIF. CDR3 DNA sequence: TGTGCTCTTGGGTCTCCCCTCCTACCAAAATCCGCGGACTCCGATAAACTCATCTTT.